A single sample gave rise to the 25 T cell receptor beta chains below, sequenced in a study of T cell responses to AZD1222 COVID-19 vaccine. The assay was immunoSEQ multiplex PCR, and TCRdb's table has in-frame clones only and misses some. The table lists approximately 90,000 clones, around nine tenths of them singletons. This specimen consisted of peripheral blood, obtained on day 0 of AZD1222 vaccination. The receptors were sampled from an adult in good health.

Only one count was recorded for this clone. CDR3 nucleotides: TGTGCCAGCAGCCCCCACGCGACAAGTGGAAACACCATATATTTT. The encoded protein is CASSPHATSGNTIYF. This chain links TRBV3-1 (or the pseudogene TRBV3-2) with TRBJ1-3, with D unresolved. V dropped 4 bases and J dropped 3 bases, with 13 bases sitting between them. Germline V gene lookup returns CDR1 LGHDT and CDR2 YNNKEL (reference sequence). There are 15 residues in the CDR3.

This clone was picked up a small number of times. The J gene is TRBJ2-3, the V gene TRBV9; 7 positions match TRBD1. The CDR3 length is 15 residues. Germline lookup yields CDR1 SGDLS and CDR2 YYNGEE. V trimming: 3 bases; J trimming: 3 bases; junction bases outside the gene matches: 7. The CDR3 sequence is CASSAGTVSTDTQYF. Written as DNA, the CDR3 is TGTGCCAGCAGCGCTGGGACAGTTTCTACAGATACGCAGTATTTT.

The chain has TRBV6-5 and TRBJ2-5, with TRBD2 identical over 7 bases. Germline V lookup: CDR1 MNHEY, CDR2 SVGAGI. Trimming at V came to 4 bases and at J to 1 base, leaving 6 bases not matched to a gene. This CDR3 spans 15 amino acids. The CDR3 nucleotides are TGTGCCAGCAGTTCCTCCGGGACTATCCAAGAGACCCAGTACTTC. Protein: CASSSSGTIQETQYF.

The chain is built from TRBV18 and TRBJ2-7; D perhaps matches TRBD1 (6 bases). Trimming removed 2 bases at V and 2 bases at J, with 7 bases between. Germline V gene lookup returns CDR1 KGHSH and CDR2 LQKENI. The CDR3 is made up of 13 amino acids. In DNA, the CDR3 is TGTGCCAGCTCACCAAGGGACACCTACGAGCAGTACTTC. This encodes CASSPRDTYEQYF.

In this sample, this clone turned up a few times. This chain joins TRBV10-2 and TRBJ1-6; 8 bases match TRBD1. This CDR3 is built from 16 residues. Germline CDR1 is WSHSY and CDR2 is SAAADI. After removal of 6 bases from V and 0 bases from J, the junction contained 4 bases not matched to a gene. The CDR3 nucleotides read TGCGCCAGCAGGGACAGGGCGAGCTCCTATAATTCACCCCTCCACTTT. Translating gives CASRDRASSYNSPLHF.

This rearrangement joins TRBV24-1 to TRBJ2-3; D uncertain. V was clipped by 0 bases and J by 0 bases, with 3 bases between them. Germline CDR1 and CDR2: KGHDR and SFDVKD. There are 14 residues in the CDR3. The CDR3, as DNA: TGTGCCACCAGTGATTTGACTAGCACAGATACGCAGTATTTT. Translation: CATSDLTSTDTQYF.

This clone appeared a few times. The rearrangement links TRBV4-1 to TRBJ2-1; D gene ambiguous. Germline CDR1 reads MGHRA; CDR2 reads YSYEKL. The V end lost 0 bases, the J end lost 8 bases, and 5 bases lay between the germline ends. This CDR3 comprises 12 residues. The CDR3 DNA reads TGCGCCAGCAGCCAAGATGGTGATGAGCAGTTCTTC. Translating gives CASSQDGDEQFF.

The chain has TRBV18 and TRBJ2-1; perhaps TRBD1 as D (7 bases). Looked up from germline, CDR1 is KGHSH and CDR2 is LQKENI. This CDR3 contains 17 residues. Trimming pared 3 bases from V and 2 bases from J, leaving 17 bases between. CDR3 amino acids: CASSPLSGQATYNEQFF. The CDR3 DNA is TGTGCCAGCTCACCTCTTAGCGGACAGGCGACCTACAATGAGCAGTTCTTC.

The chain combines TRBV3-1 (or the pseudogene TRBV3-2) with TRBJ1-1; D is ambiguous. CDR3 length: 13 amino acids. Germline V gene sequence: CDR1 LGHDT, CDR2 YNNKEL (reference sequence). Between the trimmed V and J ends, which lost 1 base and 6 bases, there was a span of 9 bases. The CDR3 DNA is TGTGCCAGCAGCCAAGGATGGGTTCCTGAAGCTTTCTTT. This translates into CASSQGWVPEAFF.

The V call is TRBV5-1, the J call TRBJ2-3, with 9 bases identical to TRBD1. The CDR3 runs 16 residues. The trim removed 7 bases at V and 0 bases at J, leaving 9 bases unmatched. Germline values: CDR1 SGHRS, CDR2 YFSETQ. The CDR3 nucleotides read TGCGCCAGCGGACAGGGGCTCTCCACTAGCACAGATACGCAGTATTTT. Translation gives CASGQGLSTSTDTQYF.

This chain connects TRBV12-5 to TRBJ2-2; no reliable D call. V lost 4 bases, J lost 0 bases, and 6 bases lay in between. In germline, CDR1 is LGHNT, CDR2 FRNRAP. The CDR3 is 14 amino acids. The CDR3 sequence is CASGSPTNTGELFF. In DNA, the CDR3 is TGTGCTAGTGGTTCCCCGACGAACACCGGGGAGCTGTTTTTT.

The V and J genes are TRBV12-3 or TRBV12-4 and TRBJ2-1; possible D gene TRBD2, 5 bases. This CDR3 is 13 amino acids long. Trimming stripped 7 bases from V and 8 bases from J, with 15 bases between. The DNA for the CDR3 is TGTGCCAGCACCCGACTGAGGGTGGATGAGCAGTTCTTC. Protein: CASTRLRVDEQFF.

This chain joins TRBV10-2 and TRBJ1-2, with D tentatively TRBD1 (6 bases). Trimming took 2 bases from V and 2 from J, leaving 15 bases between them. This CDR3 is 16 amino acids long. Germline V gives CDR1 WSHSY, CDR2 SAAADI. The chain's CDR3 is CASSEDQQGPNYGYTF. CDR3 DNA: TGCGCCAGCAGTGAGGACCAACAGGGACCCAACTATGGCTACACCTTC.

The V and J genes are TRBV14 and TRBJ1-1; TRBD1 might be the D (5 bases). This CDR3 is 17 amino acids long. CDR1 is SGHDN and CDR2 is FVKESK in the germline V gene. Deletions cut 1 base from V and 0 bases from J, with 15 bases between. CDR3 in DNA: TGTGCCAGCAGCCAAGGATCGGGGTGGGGGTTGAACACTGAAGCTTTCTTT. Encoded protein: CASSQGSGWGLNTEAFF.

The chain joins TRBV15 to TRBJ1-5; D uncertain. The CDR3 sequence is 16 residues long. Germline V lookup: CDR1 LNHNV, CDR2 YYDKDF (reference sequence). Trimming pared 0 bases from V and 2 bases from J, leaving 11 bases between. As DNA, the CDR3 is TGTGCCACCAGCAGAGACGAAGCGCGAGGCAATCAGCCCCAGCATTTT. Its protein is CATSRDEARGNQPQHF.

The CDR3 spells CASSDGGLAQETQYF. CDR3 DNA: TGTGCCAGCAGCGACGGCGGACTAGCTCAAGAGACCCAGTACTTC. The genes are TRBV11-2 and TRBJ2-5; 8 positions match TRBD2. Germline loops: CDR1 SGHAT, CDR2 FQNNGV. The V and J ends lost 5 bases and 2 bases, in that order; junction bases with no gene match: 7. The length of the CDR3 is 15 residues.

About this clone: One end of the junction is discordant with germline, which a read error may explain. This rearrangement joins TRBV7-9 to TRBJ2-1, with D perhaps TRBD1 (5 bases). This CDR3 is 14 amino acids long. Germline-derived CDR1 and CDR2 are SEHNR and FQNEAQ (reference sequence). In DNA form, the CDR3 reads TGTGCCAGCAGCGTAACAACGGCCAGGGTTCACTGGGTCTTC. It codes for CASSVTTARVHWVF. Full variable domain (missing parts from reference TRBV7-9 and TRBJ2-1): DTGVSQNPRHKITKRGQNVTFRCDPISEHNRLYWYRQTLGQGPEFLTYFQNEAQLEKSRLLSDRFSAERPKGSFSTLEIQRTEQGDSAMYLCASSVTTARVHWVFGPGTRLTVL.

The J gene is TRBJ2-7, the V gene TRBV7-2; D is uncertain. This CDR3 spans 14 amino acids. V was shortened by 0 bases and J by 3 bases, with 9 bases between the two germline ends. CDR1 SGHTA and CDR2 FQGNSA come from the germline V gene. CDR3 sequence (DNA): TGTGCCAGCAGCTTAGCGCGGTTATACTACGAGCAGTACTTC. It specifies CASSLARLYYEQYF.

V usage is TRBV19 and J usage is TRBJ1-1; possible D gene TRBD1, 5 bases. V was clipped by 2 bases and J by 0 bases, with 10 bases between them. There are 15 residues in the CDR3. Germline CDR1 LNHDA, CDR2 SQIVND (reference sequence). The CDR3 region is CASSITGGMNTEAFF. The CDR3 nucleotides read TGTGCCAGTAGTATAACGGGGGGAATGAACACTGAAGCTTTCTTT.

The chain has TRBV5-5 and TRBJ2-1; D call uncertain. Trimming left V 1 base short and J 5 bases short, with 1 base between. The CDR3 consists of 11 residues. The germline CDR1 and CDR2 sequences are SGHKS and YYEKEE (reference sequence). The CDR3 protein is CASSLNNEQFF. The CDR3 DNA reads TGTGCCAGCAGCTTGAACAATGAGCAGTTCTTC.

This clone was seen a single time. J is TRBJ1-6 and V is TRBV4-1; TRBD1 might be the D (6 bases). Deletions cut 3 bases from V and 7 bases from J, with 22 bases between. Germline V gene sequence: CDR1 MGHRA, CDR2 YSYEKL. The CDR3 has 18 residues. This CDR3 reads CASSQAGLVGGRNSPLHF. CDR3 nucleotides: TGCGCCAGCAGCCAGGCGGGGCTTGTGGGGGGGCGAAATTCACCCCTCCACTTT.

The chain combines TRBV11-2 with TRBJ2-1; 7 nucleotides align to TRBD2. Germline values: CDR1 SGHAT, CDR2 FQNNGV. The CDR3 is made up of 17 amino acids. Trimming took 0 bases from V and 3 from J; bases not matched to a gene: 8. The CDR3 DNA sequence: TGTGCCAGCAGCTTAGAGGTCTCTAGCGGAATCTACAATGAGCAGTTCTTC. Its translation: CASSLEVSSGIYNEQFF.

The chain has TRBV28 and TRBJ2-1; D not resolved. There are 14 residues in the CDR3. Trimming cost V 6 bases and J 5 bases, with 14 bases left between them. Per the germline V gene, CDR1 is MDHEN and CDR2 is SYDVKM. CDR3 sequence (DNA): TGTGCCAGCAGAAACGGGCCCTTCGACAATGAGCAGTTCTTC. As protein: CASRNGPFDNEQFF.

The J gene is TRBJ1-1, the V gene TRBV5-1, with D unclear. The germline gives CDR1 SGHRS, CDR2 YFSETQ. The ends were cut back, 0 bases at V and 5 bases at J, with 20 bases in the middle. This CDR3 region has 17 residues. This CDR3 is CASSLEKWVPQGTEAFF. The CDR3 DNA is TGCGCCAGCAGCTTGGAGAAATGGGTCCCCCAAGGGACTGAAGCTTTCTTT.

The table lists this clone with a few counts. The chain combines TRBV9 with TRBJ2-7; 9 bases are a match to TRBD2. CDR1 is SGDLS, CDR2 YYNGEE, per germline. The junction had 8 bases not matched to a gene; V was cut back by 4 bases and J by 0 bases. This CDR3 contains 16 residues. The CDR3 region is CASSSHVAGDSYEQYF. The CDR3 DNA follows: TGTGCCAGCAGCTCTCATGTAGCGGGGGACTCCTACGAGCAGTACTTC.